What follows are 24 T cell receptor beta chains derived from one specimen sequenced in a study of early T cells in non-severe SARS-CoV-2 infection. In TCRdb, the 5' RACE reads were re-called with MiXCR into one record per CDR3 protein. Here the sample spans tens of thousands of distinct CDR3 sequences, 5.5% to 6.5% being singletons. The sequencing input was whole blood. These receptors were taken from an adult who was a healthcare worker with PCR-confirmed SARS-CoV-2 infection or an uninfected control (not recorded which).

This clonotype was recorded at least ten times. This rearrangement joins TRBV29-1 to TRBJ2-7, with D unclear. The ends were cut back, 4 bases at V and 0 bases at J, with 16 bases in the middle. The CDR3 has 15 amino acids. Germline V gene lookup returns CDR1 SQVTM and CDR2 ANQGSEA. The CDR3 DNA follows: TGCAGCGTTGGTAACCGGGCTTCCAGCTCCTACGAGCAGTACTTC. Its protein product is CSVGNRASSSYEQYF.

This clonotype showed up just a few times. The V gene is TRBV6-1, the J gene TRBJ1-3; unclear D gene. This CDR3 spans 17 amino acids. Looked up from germline, CDR1 is MNHNS and CDR2 is SASEGT. V shed 1 base and J shed 2 bases, with 15 bases lying between them. CDR3 DNA: TGTGCCAGCAGTGAAGTTCCGATAACAAGAGCTGGAAACACCATATATTTT. Translation: CASSEVPITRAGNTIYF.

This clonotype was counted between two and nine times. V gene TRBV7-9 combines with J gene TRBJ2-3; D is unresolved. The length of the CDR3 is 12 residues. Trimming took 5 bases from V and 5 from J, leaving 8 bases between them. Germline V gene lookup returns CDR1 SEHNR and CDR2 FQNEAQ (reference sequence). The CDR3 sequence: CASSNVGDTQYF. The CDR3 region has the DNA TGTGCCAGCAGCAATGTAGGAGATACGCAGTATTTT.

This clonotype was recorded a few times. The CDR3: CASSQDREQYF. Written as DNA, the CDR3 is TGTGCCAGCAGCCAAGATCGGGAGCAGTACTTC. This rearrangement joins TRBV3-1 to TRBJ2-7; D remains ambiguous. This CDR3 has 11 amino acids. V was cut by 0 bases and J by 7 bases, with 4 bases left in between. Germline V gives CDR1 LGHDT, CDR2 YNNKEL (reference sequence).

This clonotype was seen repeatedly, ten times or more. The chain has TRBV20-1 and TRBJ1-1; D is unresolved. CDR1 and CDR2 from the germline V gene are DFQATT and SNEGSKA (reference sequence). The CDR3 sequence is 15 residues long. The V end lost 0 bases, the J end lost 3 bases, and 14 bases lay between the germline ends. As DNA, the CDR3 is TGCAGTGCTAGAGATAGGAGCCGGCGTGACACTGAAGCTTTCTTT. Translated: CSARDRSRRDTEAFF.

This clonotype was recorded a few times. The chain links TRBV18 to TRBJ2-7; TRBD2 aligns across 8 bases. V was pared by 6 bases and J by 4 bases, with 11 bases of the junction left unmatched. The length of the CDR3 is 15 residues. Germline V lookup: CDR1 KGHSH, CDR2 LQKENI. The CDR3 loop is CASSLRSGSAYEQYF. CDR3 nucleotide sequence: TGTGCCAGCTCCCTGAGGAGCGGGAGCGCTTACGAGCAGTACTTC.

In its sample, this clonotype was seen a few times. This chain uses TRBV29-1 with TRBJ1-2; weak D call: TRBD1 (5 bases). Germline CDR1 reads SQVTM; CDR2 reads ANQGSEA. The CDR3 covers 15 residues. Trimming shortened V by 1 base and J by 8 bases, and 20 bases separated the two germline ends. The CDR3 coding sequence is TGCAGCGTTGAAGCGGGGGAGCCCATAACTATAGGCTACACCTTC. This translates into CSVEAGEPITIGYTF.

The chain has TRBV30 and TRBJ2-7, with D possibly TRBD1 on 6 matching bases. This CDR3 contains 14 residues. Trimming left V 3 bases short and J 2 bases short, with 14 bases between. CDR1 and CDR2 from the germline V gene are GTSNPN and SVGIG (reference sequence). The CDR3 reads CAWSMGAGAYEQYF. The DNA of the CDR3 is TGTGCCTGGAGCATGGGGGCCGGCGCCTACGAGCAGTACTTC.

This clonotype was counted ten times or more. This sequence joins TRBV28 and TRBJ2-2, with 14 positions matching TRBD2. From germline, CDR1 is MDHEN and CDR2 SYDVKM. The junction had 3 bases not matched to a gene; V was cut back by 6 bases and J by 6 bases. The CDR3 runs to 15 residues. CDR3 in amino acids: CASRTTSGRAGELFF. DNA for the CDR3: TGTGCCAGCAGGACGACTAGCGGGAGGGCCGGGGAGCTGTTTTTT.

The chain is built from TRBV4-1 and TRBJ2-6; D not resolved. V was trimmed by 0 bases and J by 0 bases, leaving 9 bases between them. The CDR3 is made up of 17 amino acids. Germline V gives CDR1 MGHRA, CDR2 YSYEKL. The CDR3 DNA sequence: TGCGCCAGCAGCCAAGAATACTTTAGCTCTGGGGCCAACGTCCTGACTTTC. As protein: CASSQEYFSSGANVLTF.

This clonotype was picked up many times. The rearrangement links TRBV5-1 to TRBJ2-5; D remains unclear. Germline lookup yields CDR1 SGHRS and CDR2 YFSETQ. The CDR3 length is 14 residues. Trimming removed 0 bases from V and 1 base from J, with 7 bases in between. The CDR3 DNA sequence: TGCGCCAGCAGCTTGGGTTCAGTCCAAGAGACCCAGTACTTC. Protein product: CASSLGSVQETQYF.

V gene TRBV10-3 combines with J gene TRBJ1-1, with D tentatively TRBD1 (5 bases). This CDR3 comprises 13 residues. Germline V gives CDR1 ENHRY, CDR2 SYGVKD. Trimming took 5 bases from V and 1 from J, leaving 8 bases between them. The CDR3 is CAISPGENTEAFF. Written as DNA, the CDR3 is TGTGCCATCAGTCCGGGGGAGAACACTGAAGCTTTCTTT.

This clonotype was seen repeatedly, ten times or more. The rearrangement uses TRBV6-6 and TRBJ2-7; a weak D match, TRBD2 (5 bases). This CDR3 has 12 amino acids. V was cut by 2 bases and J by 9 bases, with 11 bases left in between. Looked up from germline, CDR1 is MNHNY and CDR2 is SVGAGI (reference sequence). DNA of the CDR3: TGTGCCAGCAGTTACCCGGGGTCGGCGCAGTACTTC. It translates to CASSYPGSAQYF.

This clonotype came up many times. The chain recombines TRBV29-1 with TRBJ2-3; 11 bases align to TRBD2. The CDR3 contains 17 residues. With V trimmed by 6 bases and J by 5 bases, 16 bases remained unmatched. CDR1 and CDR2 from the germline V gene are SQVTM and ANQGSEA. In nucleotides, the CDR3 is TGCAGCGTCGGGGACGGGGGTCTAGCGGGAGGCAGAGATACGCAGTATTTT. This codes for CSVGDGGLAGGRDTQYF.

This clonotype has a count of ten or more. The chain combines TRBV4-1 with TRBJ2-7, with no clear D. There are 12 residues in the CDR3. Germline values: CDR1 MGHRA, CDR2 YSYEKL. Trimming cost V 3 bases and J 5 bases, with 8 bases left between them. The CDR3 spells CASSHHEDEQYF. DNA for the CDR3: TGCGCCAGCAGCCACCATGAGGACGAGCAGTACTTC.

The table lists this clonotype with many counts. The chain couples TRBV18 to TRBJ2-2, with D unresolved. The CDR3 runs to 14 residues. CDR1 KGHSH and CDR2 LQKENI come from the germline V gene. Trimming took 1 base from V and 1 from J, leaving 4 bases between them. CDR3 nucleotides: TGTGCCAGCTCACCACGGCAGAACACCGGGGAGCTGTTTTTT. Its protein product is CASSPRQNTGELFF. Filled out from reference TRBV18 and TRBJ2-2, the complete variable domain reads NAGVMQNPRHLVRRRGQEARLRCSPMKGHSHVYWYRQLPEEGLKFMVYLQKENIIDESGMPKERFSAEFPKEGPSILRIQQVVRGDSAAYFCASSPRQNTGELFFGEGSRLTVL.

This clonotype was counted many times. DNA of the CDR3: TGTGCCAGTAGGACTAGCGGGGAAGAGACCCAGTACTTC. It is translated as CASRTSGEETQYF. The chain combines TRBV19 with TRBJ2-5; the match to TRBD2 covers 11 bases. This CDR3 is 13 amino acids long. Germline-derived CDR1 and CDR2 are LNHDA and SQIVND (reference sequence). V shed 6 bases and J 3 bases; nucleotides not matched to a gene: 0.

This clonotype was detected many times. Mismatch with germline at one junction end may stem from a read error. The DNA of the CDR3 is TGTGCCAGCAGCCAGCGGGCCATCTACGGGCAGTACTTC. Its translation is CASSQRAIYGQYF. The rearrangement links TRBV14 to TRBJ2-7; weak D call: TRBD2 (5 bases). Germline values: CDR1 SGHDN, CDR2 FVKESK. The CDR3 spans 13 residues.

This chain uses TRBV5-1 with TRBJ2-3; D is unclear. Trimming removed 4 bases from V and 4 bases from J, with 13 bases in between. The CDR3 has 14 residues. Germline values: CDR1 SGHRS, CDR2 YFSETQ. The CDR3 nucleotides are TGCGCCAGCAGCCCCCTGGTGGCAGCAGATACGCAGTATTTT. This sequence encodes CASSPLVAADTQYF.

This clonotype appeared many times. This chain connects TRBV15 to TRBJ2-7; D ambiguous. V shed 1 base and J shed 0 bases, with 10 bases lying between them. The CDR3 runs to 15 residues. From germline, CDR1 is LNHNV and CDR2 YYDKDF (reference sequence). Here the CDR3 DNA reads TGTGCCACCAGCAGAGGCACACCAAACTCCTACGAGCAGTACTTC. It translates to CATSRGTPNSYEQYF.

This clonotype was recorded at least ten times. The chain combines TRBV9 with TRBJ2-1; TRBD2 is a possible D gene (6 bases). Trimming took 2 bases from V and 8 from J, leaving 17 bases between them. This CDR3 region has 15 residues. Germline CDR1 and CDR2: SGDLS and YYNGEE. CDR3 coding DNA: TGTGCCAGCAGCGTCGGACACCGGGGGTTGGATGAGCAGTTCTTC. Protein sequence: CASSVGHRGLDEQFF.

This clonotype was observed at least ten times. The chain links TRBV4-1 to TRBJ2-7; D gene uncertain. V was trimmed by 3 bases and J by 2 bases, leaving 8 bases between them. The CDR3 extends over 13 amino acids. Per the germline V gene, CDR1 is MGHRA and CDR2 is YSYEKL. In nucleotides, the CDR3 is TGCGCCAGCAGCCAGGGAAGAGCCTACGAGCAGTACTTC. Protein sequence: CASSQGRAYEQYF.

This clonotype came up many times. This rearrangement joins TRBV27 to TRBJ1-1; D is perhaps TRBD1 (6 bases). This CDR3 is 13 amino acids long. Germline CDR1 and CDR2: MNHEY and SMNVEV (reference sequence). V dropped 1 base and J dropped 7 bases, with 10 bases sitting between them. The CDR3 region is CASSLFRGGEAFF. CDR3 coding DNA: TGTGCCAGCAGTTTATTCAGGGGCGGTGAAGCTTTCTTT.

This clonotype was picked up a small number of times. The CDR3 reads CAIQGSTNEKLFF. CDR3 DNA sequence: TGTGCCATACAGGGATCAACTAATGAAAAACTGTTTTTT. The V and J genes are TRBV19 and TRBJ1-4; D might be TRBD1 (6 bases). The CDR3 extends over 13 amino acids. V lost 10 bases and J 0 bases, leaving 9 bases between the germline ends. CDR1 and CDR2 from the germline V gene are LNHDA and SQIVND (reference sequence).